The 3 T cell receptor beta chains in this list originate from one sample, sequenced in a study of shared clonotypes between healthy human individuals. The repertoire was sequenced with immunoSEQ multiplex PCR; TCRdb's copy has only in-frame clones and lacks some. Of more than 2 million clones in the sample, approximately 95% are singletons; the top ten hold 0.13%. Sequencing used naive CD4+ T cells sorted from blood. The subset: CD45RA+ positively selected. These receptors originate from a man aged 18 to 29 in good health.

To note about this clone: Other DNA sequences of this sample code for an identical CDR3. The chain couples TRBV2 to TRBJ2-5; no definite D call. Per the germline V gene, CDR1 is SNHLY and CDR2 is FYNNEI. This CDR3 is 12 amino acids long. V was cut by 3 bases and J by 0 bases, with 2 bases left in between. This CDR3 reads CASSEHQETQYF. The CDR3 DNA reads TGTGCCAGCAGTGAGCACCAAGAGACCCAGTACTTC.

The V gene is TRBV30, the J gene TRBJ1-2, with 7 bases lining up with TRBD1. Germline V CDR1 and CDR2: GTSNPN, SVGIG (reference sequence). The CDR3 runs to 12 residues. Trimming at V came to 4 bases and at J to 6 bases, leaving 5 bases not matched to a gene. The CDR3 bases are TGTGCCTGGACAGGGGGGAAGAATGGCTACACCTTC. This sequence encodes CAWTGGKNGYTF.

A single count supports this clone. This chain uses TRBV11-2 with TRBJ2-5; 8 bases match TRBD2. With 1 base clipped from V and 0 bases from J, the junction kept 10 bases outside the gene matches. The CDR3 covers 18 residues. Germline V gene data show CDR1 as SGHAT and CDR2 as FQNNGV. Here the CDR3 DNA reads TGTGCCAGCAGCTTAGGACGATGGGGAGCGGGGGACCAAGAGACCCAGTACTTC. Translation: CASSLGRWGAGDQETQYF.